These 22 T cell receptor beta chains came from one sample sequenced in a study of regulatory T cells in long-lasting Graves disease. For TCR beta, libraries came from iRepertoire HTBI primers and Arm-PCR of CDR3 regions. TCRdb re-called the multiplex PCR reads with MiXCR, one entry per CDR3 protein. The sample includes more than 400,000 distinct CDR3 sequences, about 15% of them seen just once. Time point: newly diagnosed GD, antithyroid drugs for less than 3 months. PBMC-extracted RNA yielded the TCR library. The same specimen was also included in a second study, on T cells in Graves' hyperthyroidism and ophthalmopathy.

This material consisted of peripheral blood mononuclear cells (PBMCs), taken at new diagnosis, from a patient treated with antithyroid drugs. The receptors stem from a woman under 40 with Graves disease.

This clonotype came up many times. The chain uses TRBV3-1 and TRBJ2-7; 10 bases map to TRBD1. This CDR3 comprises 15 residues. CDR1 and CDR2 (germline): LGHDT, YNNKEL (reference sequence). The J segment lost 3 bases and the V segment lost 4 bases, leaving 6 bases of the junction unmatched. CDR3 region: CASSRRTGGGYEQYF. CDR3 coding DNA: TGTGCCAGCAGCCGACGGACAGGGGGGGGCTACGAGCAGTACTTC.

This clonotype was recorded at least ten times. This chain connects TRBV2 to TRBJ2-2; D might be TRBD2 (6 bases). Trimming pared 7 bases from V and 4 bases from J, leaving 13 bases between. CDR1 SNHLY and CDR2 FYNNEI come from the germline V gene. The CDR3 consists of 14 residues. In DNA form, the CDR3 reads TGTGCCAGCAACGGGGGAAGGGCCACCGGGGAGCTGTTTTTT. Amino acids: CASNGGRATGELFF.

Many counts were recorded for this clonotype. An end of the junction differs from the germline gene, which may be a read error. The chain is built from TRBV7-2 and TRBJ2-7; 7 bases match TRBD2. There are 12 residues in the CDR3. Germline V lookup: CDR1 SGHTA, CDR2 FQGNSA. CDR3: CASRTAGTNLRF. CDR3 sequence (DNA): TGTGCCAGCAGGACAGCCGGGACTAACTTGCGCTTC.

This chain links TRBV24-1 with TRBJ2-7, with D perhaps given as TRBD1 or TRBD2 (5 bases each). This CDR3 comprises 13 residues. Per the germline V gene, CDR1 is KGHDR and CDR2 is SFDVKD. V was trimmed by 7 bases and J by 2 bases, leaving 11 bases between them. The CDR3 loop is CATSRDGPYEQYF. The CDR3 bases are TGTGCCACCAGCCGGGACGGTCCCTACGAGCAGTACTTC.

This clonotype came up a few times. This chain connects TRBV6-1 to TRBJ2-5; 10 nucleotides align to TRBD1. The CDR3 sequence is 15 residues long. Germline V CDR1 and CDR2: MNHNS, SASEGT. V lost 6 bases and J lost 1; bases outside the gene matches: 5. The CDR3 loop reads CASRDRGGLQETQYF. CDR3 DNA: TGTGCCAGCAGGGACAGGGGGGGCCTCCAAGAGACCCAGTACTTC.

The chain employs TRBV20-1 and TRBJ1-5; D is uncertain. CDR1 and CDR2 (germline): DFQATT, SNEGSKA (reference sequence). The CDR3 spans 14 residues. V was shortened by 5 bases and J by 1 base, with 12 bases between the two germline ends. The CDR3 DNA is TGCAGTGCTGCAGAGACCCTGAGCAATCAGCCCCAGCATTTT. It encodes CSAAETLSNQPQHF.

This clonotype was seen many times. V is TRBV11-2 and J is TRBJ2-7; 9 bases are a match to TRBD2. This CDR3 comprises 15 residues. Germline CDR1 is SGHAT and CDR2 is FQNNGV. The V gene end was trimmed by 5 bases and the J gene end by 2 bases; junction bases not matched to a gene: 7. CDR3 sequence reads: CASSPRPSGAYEQYF. For the CDR3, the DNA is TGTGCCAGCAGCCCCCGCCCTAGCGGGGCCTACGAGCAGTACTTC.

This clonotype was observed once. J is TRBJ2-4 and V is TRBV11-2; a weak D match, TRBD1 (5 bases). V shed 1 base and J shed 1 base, with 14 bases lying between them. The germline gives CDR1 SGHAT, CDR2 FQNNGV. The CDR3 length is 17 residues. CDR3 in amino acids: CASSLVSGMMAKNIQYF. The CDR3 DNA sequence: TGTGCCAGCAGCTTAGTATCAGGGATGATGGCCAAAAACATTCAGTACTTC.

V usage is TRBV18 and J usage is TRBJ2-2; 10 nucleotides match TRBD1. The trim removed 3 bases at V and 3 bases at J, leaving 4 bases unmatched. Germline assignment: CDR1 KGHSH and CDR2 LQKENI. The CDR3 consists of 16 residues. In DNA, the CDR3 is TGTGCCAGCTCACCTTCGGACAGGGGGGACACCGGGGAGCTGTTTTTT. Translation: CASSPSDRGDTGELFF.

This clonotype was seen at least ten times. The chain has TRBV2 and TRBJ1-2, with D hard to call. The germline CDR1 and CDR2 sequences are SNHLY and FYNNEI. V lost 10 bases to trimming and J lost 8 bases, with 14 bases between them. The CDR3 is 11 residues long. CDR3 DNA sequence: TGTGCCACCACGGACTTGGTGGGCTACACCTTC. Its protein product is CATTDLVGYTF.

This clonotype came up many times. The J gene is TRBJ2-4, the V gene TRBV27; TRBD1 matches at 7 bases. CDR1 and CDR2 (germline): MNHEY, SMNVEV (reference sequence). This CDR3 comprises 14 residues. Trimming removed 2 bases from V and 8 bases from J; junction bases left unmatched: 6. Written as DNA, the CDR3 is TGTGCCAGCAGTTTAAGGGGGCAAAGGGACATTCAGTACTTC. Its protein product is CASSLRGQRDIQYF.

This clonotype was seen repeatedly, ten times or more. The chain joins TRBV6-2 or TRBV6-3 to TRBJ2-1, with D possibly being TRBD1 (6 bases). Trimming took off 0 bases at V and 7 bases at J, with 13 bases between the two ends. The CDR3 loop spans 15 amino acids. CDR1 is MNHEY, CDR2 SVGEGT, per germline. CDR3 protein: CASSYSGGERNEQFF. The CDR3 nucleotides read TGTGCCAGCAGTTACTCAGGGGGTGAGAGGAATGAGCAGTTCTTC.

The chain is built from TRBV27 and TRBJ1-2, with D maybe TRBD1 (6 bases). The germline V and J ends were trimmed by 6 bases and 7 bases, with 12 bases remaining between them. CDR3 size: 12 residues. Per the germline V gene, CDR1 is MNHEY and CDR2 is SMNVEV (reference sequence). CDR3 sequence: CASRGAFGGYTF. DNA for the CDR3: TGTGCCAGCAGGGGGGCATTCGGTGGCTACACCTTC.

In its sample, this clonotype was seen many times. The rearrangement joins TRBV3-1 to TRBJ2-7, with TRBD2 matching 14 bases. The V gene's germline CDR1 is LGHDT and CDR2 YNNKEL (reference sequence). The CDR3 runs to 17 residues. Trimming took 1 base from V and 4 from J; bases not matched to a gene: 6. The CDR3 DNA sequence: TGTGCCAGCAGCCAAGCCCCGGGACTAGCGGGAGAGTACGAGCAGTACTTC. Its protein is CASSQAPGLAGEYEQYF.

This rearrangement joins TRBV6-2 or TRBV6-3 to TRBJ2-3; tentatively, D is TRBD1 or TRBD2 (5 bases each). Trimming removed 7 bases at V and 1 base at J, with 12 bases between. The germline gives CDR1 MNHEY, CDR2 SVGEGT. This CDR3 spans 14 amino acids. CDR3 sequence reads: CASNPGRGTDTQYF. Written as DNA, the CDR3 is TGTGCCAGCAACCCGGGACGAGGCACAGATACGCAGTATTTT.

This clonotype came up many times. This chain uses TRBV27 with TRBJ2-2; 9 bases map to TRBD1. The germline CDR1 and CDR2 sequences are MNHEY and SMNVEV (reference sequence). V dropped 2 bases and J dropped 5; count of bases not matched to a gene: 3. The CDR3 sequence is 15 residues long. DNA for the CDR3: TGTGCCAGCAGTTTACCCGGGACAGGGACCGGGGAGCTGTTTTTT. Residues: CASSLPGTGTGELFF.

V and J are TRBV20-1 and TRBJ2-1; D might be TRBD2 (6 bases). Trimming shortened V by 1 base and J by 6 bases, and 16 bases separated the two germline ends. Germline V gene lookup returns CDR1 DFQATT and CDR2 SNEGSKA (reference sequence). The CDR3 is 15 amino acids. The CDR3 coding sequence is TGCAGTGCTAGAGTTTTAGGACTACCGTTCAATGAGCAGTTCTTC. Translated, it gives CSARVLGLPFNEQFF.

This clonotype has only a few counts. DNA for the CDR3: TGCGCCAGCAGCTTGACCGAGACTCACCTACAAGAGACCCAGTACTTC. Protein product: CASSLTETHLQETQYF. This chain connects TRBV5-1 to TRBJ2-5; D gene ambiguous. The CDR3 length is 16 residues. Germline V gene data show CDR1 as SGHRS and CDR2 as YFSETQ. V dropped 1 base and J dropped 2 bases, with 15 bases sitting between them.

This clonotype was detected ten times or more. The rearrangement joins TRBV28 to TRBJ2-3, with a weak D call TRBD2 (5 bases). The CDR3 length is 14 residues. Trimming removed 5 bases at V and 1 base at J, with 10 bases between. CDR1 MDHEN and CDR2 SYDVKM come from the germline V gene. CDR3 sequence reads: CASSNPRGTDTQYF. CDR3 sequence (DNA): TGTGCCAGCAGTAATCCGCGGGGCACAGATACGCAGTATTTT.

The chain recombines TRBV11-2 with TRBJ2-1, with 8 nucleotides matching TRBD2. Per the germline V gene, CDR1 is SGHAT and CDR2 is FQNNGV. Germline trimming cut 3 bases from V and 6 bases from J; bases unmatched to any gene: 7. This CDR3 has 15 amino acids. This CDR3 reads CASSLRLAISNEQFF. DNA for the CDR3: TGTGCCAGCAGCTTGCGACTAGCGATCTCCAATGAGCAGTTCTTC.

The V and J genes are TRBV20-1 and TRBJ2-7; a weak D match, TRBD1 (5 bases). V lost 3 bases, J lost 6 bases, and 15 bases lay in between. CDR1 and CDR2 (germline): DFQATT, SNEGSKA (reference sequence). The CDR3 consists of 13 residues. The CDR3 here is CSASLSGASEQYF. For the CDR3, the DNA is TGCAGTGCTAGCCTTAGTGGGGCAAGCGAGCAGTACTTC.

This clonotype showed up just a few times. DNA for the CDR3: TGTGCCAGCAGCCCTGCGCGACAGAACACCGGGGAGCTGTTTTTT. It yields the protein CASSPARQNTGELFF. The chain uses TRBV6-1 and TRBJ2-2; D call uncertain. The germline V gene encodes CDR1 MNHNS and CDR2 SASEGT. V lost 6 bases, J lost 1 base, and 12 bases lay in between. This CDR3 contains 15 residues.